A selection of T cell receptor beta chains follows, all from one sample in a study of blood T cells in healthy people across ages. One entry per CDR3 protein results from TCRdb running MiXCR on the 5' RACE reads. Here the sample spans about 1,800,000 distinct CDR3 sequences, 28% being singletons. The source material was blood. The receptors originated from a woman younger than 45 in good health. Both conserved end residues are part of each CDR3. Each record gives: clone size, V gene, J gene, D gene, CDR3 DNA, CDR3 protein. A D gene is named only where the DNA matches it firmly. Rows give clone size only sometimes, using once, few, many, or a class for an expanded clone.

many	TRBV12-3/TRBV12-4	TRBJ2-1	TRBD2	TGTGCCAGCACCGAAGGACTAGCTCGCTCCTACAATGAGCAGTTCTTC	CASTEGLARSYNEQFF
few	TRBV5-1	TRBJ1-1	NA	TGCGCCAGCAGCTTGGTTGGGGATGGCACTGAAGCTTTCTTT	CASSLVGDGTEAFF
few	TRBV4-2	TRBJ1-2	TRBD1	TGTGCCAGCAGCCAAGGATATCACGTTGGACAGGGGGGGGATGCTGGCTACACCTTC	CASSQGYHVGQGGDAGYTF
NA	TRBV2	TRBJ2-5	TRBD2	TGTGCCAGCATGAGGGGACTAGCGGGACTCCAAGAGACCCAGTACTTC	CASMRGLAGLQETQYF
NA	TRBV7-6	TRBJ2-7	NA	TGTGCCAGCAGCTTAGCGGGAATCGGCGAAACCTACGAGCAGTACTTC	CASSLAGIGETYEQYF
NA	TRBV7-2	TRBJ2-1	TRBD2	TGTGCCAGCAGCTCACAACTAGCGGGAGGGTACAATGAGCAGTTCTTC	CASSSQLAGGYNEQFF
NA	TRBV7-3	TRBJ2-7	NA	TGTGCCAGCAGCTTATCCCCAACTGAGGGCCACGAGCAGTACTTC	CASSLSPTEGHEQYF
many	TRBV20-1	TRBJ2-1	TRBD2	TGCAGTGCTGAACAAGCCCGAGGACTAGCGGGGGGGAATGAGCAGTTCTTC	CSAEQARGLAGGNEQFF
many	TRBV20-1	TRBJ2-7	NA	TGCAGTGCTAGAGCCCCGCAGGCTACCTACGAGCAGTACTTC	CSARAPQATYEQYF
few	TRBV24-1	TRBJ2-1	TRBD2	TGTGCCACCAGGGGGGACACTAGCGGGAGCAACAATGAGCAGTTCTTC	CATRGDTSGSNNEQFF
NA	TRBV14	TRBJ2-7	NA	TGTGCCAGCAGCCAAGTTCAGAGCCCCTACGAGCAGTACTTC	CASSQVQSPYEQYF
NA	TRBV9	TRBJ2-3	NA	TGTGCCAGCAGCGCAATAACCGCAGGGGATACGCAGTATTTT	CASSAITAGDTQYF
NA	TRBV29-1	TRBJ2-5	TRBD2	TGCAGCGTTGAAGATCCGGCCTCGGGAGGAGAAGAGACCCAGTACTTC	CSVEDPASGGEETQYF
few	TRBV20-1	TRBJ2-7	NA	TGCAGTGCTAGAGATATTAGAATAGGGGGGAACGAGCAGTACTTC	CSARDIRIGGNEQYF
once	TRBV6-5	TRBJ2-3	TRBD2	TGTGCCAGCAGTTACTTGACTAGCGGGAGAAGAGATACGCAGTATTTT	CASSYLTSGRRDTQYF
few	TRBV3-1	TRBJ1-2	NA	TGTGCCAGCAGCCAACCGGCTTCTGGCTATGGCTACACCTTC	CASSQPASGYGYTF
NA	TRBV12-3/TRBV12-4	TRBJ2-7	TRBD2	TGTGCCAGCAGCCATGGCCTAGCGGGAGCATATGAGCAGTACTTC	CASSHGLAGAYEQYF
NA	TRBV12-3/TRBV12-4	TRBJ2-5	NA	TGTGCCGGCAGTTTTCTTGGAGGAGAGACCCAGTACTTC	CAGSFLGGETQYF
NA	TRBV12-3/TRBV12-4	TRBJ2-4	TRBD2	TGTGCCAGTAGTTTTGCGGGAGGTCACATTCAGTACTTC	CASSFAGGHIQYF
NA	TRBV6-4	TRBJ2-1	NA	TGTGCCAGCAGGGCCCACGGGGGCGAGGGTGAGCAGTTCTTC	CASRAHGGEGEQFF
NA	TRBV7-9	TRBJ1-2	NA	TGTGCCAGCAGCATCACCACGAGGGGGAGAAGCGCAGGCTACACCTTC	CASSITTRGRSAGYTF
NA	TRBV6-1	TRBJ2-1	NA	TGTGCCAGCAGTGACGGGGTGCAGCCCTACAATGAGCAGTTCTTC	CASSDGVQPYNEQFF
few	TRBV5-1	TRBJ2-1	TRBD2	TGCGCCAGCAGCTTGACTAGCGGGGGGTCCCGGGGTGAGCAGTTCTTC	CASSLTSGGSRGEQFF
few	TRBV4-1	TRBJ2-5	NA	TGCGCCAGCAGCCATCCTAGGGGGGGGGGAGAAGAGACCCAGTACTTC	CASSHPRGGGEETQYF
many	TRBV7-9	TRBJ2-4	TRBD2	TGTGCCAGCAGCTTGGCGCGGGAGGGCCAGAAAAACATTCAGTACTTC	CASSLAREGQKNIQYF
few	TRBV29-1	TRBJ2-7	NA	TGCAGCGTTGTCTCGAATGGCCGGGCCTACGAGCAGTACTTC	CSVVSNGRAYEQYF
once	TRBV4-2	TRBJ2-3	TRBD2	TGTGCCAGCAGCCAAGAGTCAGCGGGGGGGAGCACAGATACGCAGTATTTT	CASSQESAGGSTDTQYF
NA	TRBV12-3/TRBV12-4	TRBJ1-3	NA	TGTGCCAGCAGTCCCTTGACAGCAACTGGATACTCTGGAAACACCATATATTTT	CASSPLTATGYSGNTIYF
few	TRBV9	TRBJ2-5	TRBD1	TGTGCCAGCAGCGACAGGACAGGGGGCGCGGAGACCCAGTACTTC	CASSDRTGGAETQYF
few	TRBV20-1	TRBJ1-2	TRBD1	TGCAGTGCTCGTGTACAGGGGGCATTAGATGGCTACACCTTC	CSARVQGALDGYTF
few	TRBV10-3	TRBJ2-7	TRBD2	TGTGCCATCAGTGAGTCGGGGTCGGGGGGCTACGAGCAGTACTTC	CAISESGSGGYEQYF
few	TRBV5-6	TRBJ2-5	TRBD1	TGTGCCATCAGCCCCGGGACAGTCACCTTAATGGGGACCCAGTACTTC	CAISPGTVTLMGTQYF
NA	TRBV7-6	TRBJ2-1	TRBD1	TGTGCCAGCAGCTTAAGCGGACAGGGGTGGAGTTCCTACAATGAGCAGTTCTTC	CASSLSGQGWSSYNEQFF
few	TRBV10-1	TRBJ1-1	NA	TGCGCCAGACCCTCAAGGGGCAGGATAACTTTCTTT	CARPSRGRITFF
NA	TRBV7-2	TRBJ2-7	TRBD2	TGTGCCAGCAGCTTAAAACTAGCGCATTACGAGCAGTACTTC	CASSLKLAHYEQYF
many	TRBV12-3/TRBV12-4	TRBJ2-7	NA	TGTGCCAGCAGCTTTAAGGGAGAGCAGTACTTC	CASSFKGEQYF
NA	TRBV20-1	TRBJ2-3	TRBD2	TGCAGTGAGACTAGCTTCACAGATACGCAGTATTTT	CSETSFTDTQYF
few	TRBV24-1	TRBJ2-1	NA	TGTGCCACCAGTCCGGGACACGACTACAATGAGCAGTTCTTC	CATSPGHDYNEQFF
few	TRBV29-1	TRBJ2-5	TRBD1	TGCAGCGTGGTCGGACAGGGTGGCCAAGAGACCCAGTACTTC	CSVVGQGGQETQYF
few	TRBV20-1	TRBJ2-5	NA	TGCAGTGCTTTCGCCCCATCCCAAGAGACCCAGTACTTC	CSAFAPSQETQYF